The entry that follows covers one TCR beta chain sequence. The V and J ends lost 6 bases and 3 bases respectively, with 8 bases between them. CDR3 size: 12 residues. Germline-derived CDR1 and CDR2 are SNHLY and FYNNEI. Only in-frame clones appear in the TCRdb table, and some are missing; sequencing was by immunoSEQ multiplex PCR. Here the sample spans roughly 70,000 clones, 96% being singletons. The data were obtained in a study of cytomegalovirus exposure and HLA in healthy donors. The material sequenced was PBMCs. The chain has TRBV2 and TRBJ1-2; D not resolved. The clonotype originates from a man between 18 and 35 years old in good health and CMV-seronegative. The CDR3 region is CASRRDDYGYTF. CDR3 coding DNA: TGTGCCAGCAGGAGGGATGACTATGGCTACACCTTC.